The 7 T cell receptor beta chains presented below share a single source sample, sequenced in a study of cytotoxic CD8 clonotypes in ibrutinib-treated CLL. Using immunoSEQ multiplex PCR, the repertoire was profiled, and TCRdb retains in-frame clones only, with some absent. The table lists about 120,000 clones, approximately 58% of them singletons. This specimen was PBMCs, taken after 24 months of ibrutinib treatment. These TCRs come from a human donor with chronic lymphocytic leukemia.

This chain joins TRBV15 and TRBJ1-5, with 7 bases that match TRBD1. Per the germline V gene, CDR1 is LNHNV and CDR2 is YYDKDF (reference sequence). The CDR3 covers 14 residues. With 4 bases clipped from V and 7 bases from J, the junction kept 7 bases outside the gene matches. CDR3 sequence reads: CATSKAGRGQPQHF. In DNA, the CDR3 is TGTGCCACCAGCAAAGCGGGCAGGGGGCAGCCCCAGCATTTT.

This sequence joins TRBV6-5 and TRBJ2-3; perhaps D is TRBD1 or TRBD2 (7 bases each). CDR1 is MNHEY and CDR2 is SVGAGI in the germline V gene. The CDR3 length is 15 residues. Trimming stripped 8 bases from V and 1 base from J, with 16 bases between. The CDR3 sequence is CASRGRDSRTDTQYF. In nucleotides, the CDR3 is TGTGCCAGCCGGGGGAGGGACAGCCGCACAGATACGCAGTATTTT.

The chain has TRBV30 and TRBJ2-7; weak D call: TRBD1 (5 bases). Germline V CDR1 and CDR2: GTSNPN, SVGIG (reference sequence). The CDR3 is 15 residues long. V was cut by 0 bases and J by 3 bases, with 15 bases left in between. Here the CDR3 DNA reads TGTGCCTGGAGTGTGGGGCAGGGCCCATACTACGAGCAGTACTTC. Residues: CAWSVGQGPYYEQYF.

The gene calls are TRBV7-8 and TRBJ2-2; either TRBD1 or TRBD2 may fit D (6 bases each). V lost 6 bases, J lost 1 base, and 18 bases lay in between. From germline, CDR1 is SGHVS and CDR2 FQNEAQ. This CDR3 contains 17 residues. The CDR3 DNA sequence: TGTGCCAGCAGACACCCGACAGGACTACGGAACACCGGGGAGCTGTTTTTT. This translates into CASRHPTGLRNTGELFF. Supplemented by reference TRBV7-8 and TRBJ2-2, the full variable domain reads GAGVSQSPRYKVAKRGQDVALRCDPISGHVSLFWYQQALGQGPEFLTYFQNEAQLDKSGLPSDRFFAERPEGSVSTLKIQRTQQEDSAVYLCASRHPTGLRNTGELFFGEGSRLTVL.

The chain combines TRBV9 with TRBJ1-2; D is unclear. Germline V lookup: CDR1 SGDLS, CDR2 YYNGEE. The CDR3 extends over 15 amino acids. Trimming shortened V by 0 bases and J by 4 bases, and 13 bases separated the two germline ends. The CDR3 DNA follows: TGTGCCAGCAGCGTAGACCCTCAAGCGGTCTATGGCTACACCTTC. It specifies CASSVDPQAVYGYTF.

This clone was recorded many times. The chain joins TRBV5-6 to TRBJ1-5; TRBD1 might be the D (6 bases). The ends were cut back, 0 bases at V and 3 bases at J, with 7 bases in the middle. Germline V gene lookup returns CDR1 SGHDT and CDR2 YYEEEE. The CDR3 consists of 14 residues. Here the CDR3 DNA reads TGTGCCAGCAGCTTGGGACAGGCCAATCAGCCCCAGCATTTT. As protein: CASSLGQANQPQHF.

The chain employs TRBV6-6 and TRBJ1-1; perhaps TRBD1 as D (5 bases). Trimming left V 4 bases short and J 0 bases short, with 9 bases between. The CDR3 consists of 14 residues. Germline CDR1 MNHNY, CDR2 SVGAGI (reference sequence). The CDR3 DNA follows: TGTGCCAGCAGTTTCGGACACCTGAACACTGAAGCTTTCTTT. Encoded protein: CASSFGHLNTEAFF.